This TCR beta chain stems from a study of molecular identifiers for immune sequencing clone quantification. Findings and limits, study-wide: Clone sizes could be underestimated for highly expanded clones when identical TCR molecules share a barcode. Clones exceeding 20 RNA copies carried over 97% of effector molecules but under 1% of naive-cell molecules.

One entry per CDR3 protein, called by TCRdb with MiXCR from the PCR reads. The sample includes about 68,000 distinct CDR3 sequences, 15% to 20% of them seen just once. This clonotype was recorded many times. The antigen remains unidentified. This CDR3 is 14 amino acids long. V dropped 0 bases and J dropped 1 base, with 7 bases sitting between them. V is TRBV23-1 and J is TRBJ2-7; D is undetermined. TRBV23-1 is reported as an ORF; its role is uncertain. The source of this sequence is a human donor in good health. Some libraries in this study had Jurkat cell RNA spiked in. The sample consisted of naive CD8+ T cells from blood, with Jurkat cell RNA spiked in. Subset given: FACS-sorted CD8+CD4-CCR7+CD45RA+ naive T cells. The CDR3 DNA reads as TGCGCCAGCAGTCAATCTACTCCATCCTACGAGCAGTACTTC. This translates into CASSQSTPSYEQYF.